The 26 T cell receptor beta chains reported below all come from one sample, sequenced in a study of blood T cell repertoires in COVID-19. Using immunoSEQ multiplex PCR, the repertoire was profiled, and TCRdb retains in-frame clones only, with some absent. Found here are roughly 290,000 clones, about nine tenths of them singletons; the top ten hold about 6.8%. Sequences were obtained from peripheral blood. All receptors come from a woman aged 25 to 45 with COVID-19, enrolled during active disease.

This clone occurred once. CDR3 in amino acids: CASSPRSGNTIYF. As DNA, the CDR3 is TGTGCCAGCAGCCCCCGGTCTGGAAACACCATATATTTT. The chain carries TRBV6-5 and TRBJ1-3; the D is unclear. CDR1 and CDR2 from the germline V gene are MNHEY and SVGAGI. CDR3 length: 13 residues. The ends were cut back, 6 bases at V and 1 base at J, with 7 bases in the middle.

This chain links TRBV27 with TRBJ1-2; 7 bases are shared with TRBD1. The germline CDR1 and CDR2 sequences are MNHEY and SMNVEV (reference sequence). The CDR3 has 13 amino acids. The V segment lost 3 bases and the J segment 4 bases; nucleotides outside the gene matches: 2. The CDR3 loop reads CASSLAGGYGYTF. DNA for the CDR3: TGTGCCAGCAGTTTGGCAGGGGGCTATGGCTACACCTTC.

This chain links TRBV4-1 with TRBJ1-3; 9 nucleotides line up with TRBD1. The CDR3 loop spans 16 amino acids. Germline V gene lookup returns CDR1 MGHRA and CDR2 YSYEKL. With 3 bases clipped from V and 0 bases from J, the junction kept 3 bases outside the gene matches. The CDR3 is CASSQGTGISGNTIYF. CDR3 in DNA: TGCGCCAGCAGCCAGGGGACAGGGATCTCTGGAAACACCATATATTTT.

The rearrangement joins TRBV7-9 to TRBJ1-2; D is unresolved. The V gene lost 8 bases and the J gene lost 1 base, with 14 bases spanning the gap. CDR3 length: 14 residues. Looked up from germline, CDR1 is SEHNR and CDR2 is FQNEAQ (reference sequence). CDR3 residues: CASGDGRSNYGYTF. CDR3 sequence (DNA): TGTGCCAGCGGAGACGGGAGGAGTAACTATGGCTACACCTTC.

J is TRBJ2-3 and V is TRBV30; D possibly corresponds to TRBD1 (6 bases). V gave up 0 bases and J gave up 1 base, with 11 bases separating them. The length of the CDR3 is 15 residues. In germline, CDR1 is GTSNPN, CDR2 SVGIG (reference sequence). CDR3 protein: CAWSVPRGRTDTQYF. The CDR3 DNA is TGTGCCTGGAGTGTACCCAGGGGACGCACAGATACGCAGTATTTT.

This clone was seen a few times. V is TRBV10-3 and J is TRBJ1-1, with D possibly TRBD1 on 5 matching bases. CDR3 size: 14 residues. Trimming left V 3 bases short and J 4 bases short, with 12 bases between. CDR1 and CDR2 from the germline V gene are ENHRY and SYGVKD. The CDR3 coding sequence is TGTGCCATCAGTGAAAACAGGAGGGGCACTGAAGCTTTCTTT. This translates into CAISENRRGTEAFF.

The rearrangement links TRBV4-1 to TRBJ1-1, with no clear D. The CDR3 contains 13 residues. CDR1 is MGHRA, CDR2 YSYEKL, per germline. Between the trimmed V and J ends, which lost 0 bases and 11 bases, there was a span of 13 bases. The DNA for the CDR3 is TGCGCCAGCAGCCAAGAGAGGCAGTTTATTGCTTTCTTT. This codes for CASSQERQFIAFF.

The chain links TRBV7-2 to TRBJ1-2, with a tentative D call TRBD1 (5 bases). Trimming left V 2 bases short and J 7 bases short, with 11 bases between. The CDR3 is 13 amino acids. Germline CDR1 and CDR2: SGHTA and FQGNSA. CDR3 sequence (DNA): TGTGCCAGCAGCTTACCGAGCGGGGGTGGCTACACCTTC. It specifies CASSLPSGGGYTF.

The J gene is TRBJ2-6, the V gene TRBV19; TRBD1 agrees at 8 bases. CDR3 length: 17 residues. Germline V CDR1 and CDR2: LNHDA, SQIVND (reference sequence). Unmatched junction bases numbered 2, after V lost 1 base and J lost 0 bases. The CDR3, as DNA: TGTGCCAGTAGTATAGGGACAGGGAGCTCTGGGGCCAACGTCCTGACTTTC. Its translation: CASSIGTGSSGANVLTF.

The CDR3 DNA is TGTGCCAGTAAACGGGACAGGGGAGGTACTGAAGCTTTCTTT. Encoded protein: CASKRDRGGTEAFF. The V and J genes are TRBV19 and TRBJ1-1; 10 positions match TRBD1. With V trimmed by 7 bases and J by 5 bases, 7 bases remained unmatched. There are 14 residues in the CDR3. The germline V gene has CDR1 LNHDA and CDR2 SQIVND (reference sequence).

The chain joins TRBV11-2 to TRBJ1-4, with TRBD1 matching 7 bases. Germline V gene lookup returns CDR1 SGHAT and CDR2 FQNNGV. Losses at the gene ends were 4 bases for V and 3 bases for J; bases not matched to a gene: 5. The CDR3 extends over 15 amino acids. Written as DNA, the CDR3 is TGTGCCAGCAGCTCACAGGGGTCGCCTAATGAAAAACTGTTTTTT. As protein: CASSSQGSPNEKLFF.

As to this clone: The identical CDR3 is also encoded by other nucleotide sequences in the sample. This rearrangement joins TRBV5-4 to TRBJ1-1; no definite D call. The CDR3 runs to 13 residues. CDR1 and CDR2 from the germline V gene are SGHNT and YYREEE (reference sequence). V was shortened by 0 bases and J by 2 bases, with 5 bases between the two germline ends. CDR3 nucleotide sequence: TGTGCCAGCAGCTTGGACAGAAACACTGAAGCTTTCTTT. Amino acids: CASSLDRNTEAFF.

The rearrangement uses TRBV5-5 and TRBJ1-1, with D maybe TRBD1 (5 bases). Germline-derived CDR1 and CDR2 are SGHKS and YYEKEE (reference sequence). V dropped 0 bases and J dropped 6 bases, with 12 bases sitting between them. This CDR3 has 14 residues. The CDR3 region is CASSLARVSSEAFF. As DNA, the CDR3 is TGTGCCAGCAGCTTGGCCAGGGTAAGCTCTGAAGCTTTCTTT.

The genes are TRBV9 and TRBJ1-1; 9 nucleotides match TRBD1. Germline CDR1 and CDR2: SGDLS and YYNGEE. With 3 bases clipped from V and 11 bases from J, the junction kept 5 bases outside the gene matches. This CDR3 spans 12 amino acids. DNA of the CDR3: TGTGCCAGCAGCGGAAGGACAGGGGCGGCTTTCTTT. This codes for CASSGRTGAAFF.

The chain uses TRBV29-1 and TRBJ1-4, with no clear D. Germline V gene sequence: CDR1 SQVTM, CDR2 ANQGSEA. The CDR3 length is 15 residues. The ends were cut back, 0 bases at V and 6 bases at J, with 14 bases in the middle. The CDR3 is CSVEDLEDGDEKLFF. DNA of the CDR3: TGCAGCGTTGAAGATTTGGAGGACGGTGATGAAAAACTGTTTTTT.

This clone was detected a few times. The CDR3 spells CASSQFEGNQPQHF. For the CDR3, the DNA is TGCGCCAGCAGCCAGTTCGAGGGCAATCAGCCCCAGCATTTT. The rearrangement links TRBV4-1 to TRBJ1-5; D is unresolved. CDR1 is MGHRA, CDR2 YSYEKL, per germline. This CDR3 spans 14 amino acids. V lost 3 bases, J lost 2 bases, and 8 bases lay in between.

The chain joins TRBV2 to TRBJ1-1, with no clear D. The CDR3 spans 15 residues. Germline values: CDR1 SNHLY, CDR2 FYNNEI. V was trimmed by 3 bases and J by 0 bases, leaving 11 bases between them. CDR3 nucleotides: TGTGCCAGCAGTGAGGCCAGTTACATGAACACTGAAGCTTTCTTT. Its translation: CASSEASYMNTEAFF.

The genes are TRBV5-1 and TRBJ2-1, with 11 bases that match TRBD1. V was pared by 5 bases and J by 8 bases, with 6 bases of the junction left unmatched. Germline CDR1 is SGHRS and CDR2 is YFSETQ. This CDR3 comprises 14 residues. The CDR3 DNA is TGCGCCAGCAGGCCGGGACAGGGGGGCGATGAGCAGTTCTTC. Its translation: CASRPGQGGDEQFF.

V is TRBV9 and J is TRBJ1-1; D gene unclear. Germline V gene data show CDR1 as SGDLS and CDR2 as YYNGEE. This CDR3 region has 14 residues. Trimming removed 6 bases at V and 4 bases at J, with 16 bases between. The CDR3 nucleotides are TGTGCCAGCACCCTAGGCGGGAGTTCCACTGAAGCTTTCTTT. Its protein product is CASTLGGSSTEAFF. Filled out from reference TRBV9 and TRBJ1-1, the complete variable domain reads DSGVTQTPKHLITATGQRVTLRCSPRSGDLSVYWYQQSLDQGLQFLIQYYNGEERAKGNILERFSAQQFPDLHSELNLSSLELGDSALYFCASTLGGSSTEAFFGQGTRLTVV.

The chain recombines TRBV7-9 with TRBJ2-2; 9 bases are a match to TRBD2. Germline V gene data show CDR1 as SEHNR and CDR2 as FQNEAQ (reference sequence). Trimming took 1 base from V and 6 from J; bases not matched to a gene: 9. The CDR3 extends over 17 amino acids. CDR3 in DNA: TGTGCCAGCAGCTTAGGCGGGAGGGCCTCTATGGCCGGGGAGCTGTTTTTT. The encoded protein is CASSLGGRASMAGELFF.

This chain links TRBV29-1 with TRBJ1-3; 12 nucleotides line up with TRBD1. With V trimmed by 6 bases and J by 3 bases, 6 bases remained unmatched. Germline V gene sequence: CDR1 SQVTM, CDR2 ANQGSEA. This CDR3 is built from 15 residues. CDR3 DNA sequence: TGCAGCGTACGGGGACAGGGGGCAAATGGAAACACCATATATTTT. Amino acid sequence: CSVRGQGANGNTIYF.

This rearrangement joins TRBV7-8 to TRBJ1-1; TRBD1 is a possible D gene (5 bases). V lost 3 bases, J lost 3 bases, and 17 bases lay in between. Germline V CDR1 and CDR2: SGHVS, FQNEAQ. The CDR3 is 16 amino acids. CDR3 sequence: CASSFLTRRGYTEAFF. The CDR3 DNA reads TGTGCCAGCAGCTTCCTTACCAGGAGGGGTTACACTGAAGCTTTCTTT.

The chain combines TRBV7-3 with TRBJ2-1; 11 bases are a match to TRBD2. The length of the CDR3 is 15 residues. V shed 10 bases and J 5 bases; nucleotides not matched to a gene: 10. Per germline, CDR1 SGHTA and CDR2 FQGTGA. CDR3 sequence reads: CANKTSGSPHNEQFF. The CDR3 nucleotides read TGTGCCAACAAAACTAGCGGGAGCCCGCACAATGAGCAGTTCTTC.

The chain carries TRBV6-6 and TRBJ2-2; 7 bases agree with TRBD2. Germline V lookup: CDR1 MNHNY, CDR2 SVGAGI (reference sequence). The CDR3 loop spans 15 amino acids. Trimming removed 5 bases from V and 6 bases from J; junction bases left unmatched: 9. The CDR3 protein is CASSREGRGAGELFF. CDR3 in DNA: TGTGCCAGCAGTCGGGAAGGGAGGGGTGCCGGGGAGCTGTTTTTT.

The chain couples TRBV7-2 to TRBJ2-3, with unresolved D. CDR3 length: 12 residues. Germline CDR1 reads SGHTA; CDR2 reads FQGNSA. Trimming stripped 7 bases from V and 2 bases from J, with 7 bases between. The CDR3 protein is CASTSYTDTQYF. The DNA for the CDR3 is TGTGCCAGCACCTCCTACACAGATACGCAGTATTTT.

This chain links TRBV15 with TRBJ2-2; the D gene is possibly TRBD2 (5 bases). V was shortened by 1 base and J by 6 bases, with 9 bases between the two germline ends. This CDR3 comprises 14 residues. Germline-derived CDR1 and CDR2 are LNHNV and YYDKDF (reference sequence). CDR3 nucleotide sequence: TGTGCCACCAGCAGAGGACCTAGCTCCGGGGAGCTGTTTTTT. As protein: CATSRGPSSGELFF.